These 11 T cell receptor beta chains originate from one sample sequenced in a study of blood T cell repertoires in COVID-19. Produced via immunoSEQ multiplex PCR; TCRdb's table is partial and in-frame only. The table includes 35,000 to 45,000 clones, over 60% detected once. The sample was peripheral blood. The receptors originated from a man in his fifties or sixties with active COVID-19.

CDR3 loop: CASSLLHRGSNQPQHF. For the CDR3, the DNA is TGTGCCAGCAGCCTCCTACACAGGGGGTCAAATCAGCCCCAGCATTTT. This chain uses TRBV14 with TRBJ1-5, with TRBD1 identical over 8 bases. This CDR3 has 16 residues. V lost 4 bases to trimming and J lost 4 bases; unmatched junction nucleotides: 9. CDR1 is SGHDN, CDR2 FVKESK, per germline. The full variable domain, with the rest looked up from reference TRBV14 and TRBJ1-5, is EAGVTQFPSHSVIEKGQTVTLRCDPISGHDNLYWYRRVMGKEIKFLLHFVKESKQDESGMPNNRFLAERTGGTYSTLKVQPAELEDSGVYFCASSLLHRGSNQPQHFGDGTRLSIL.

This clone showed up just a few times. The chain has TRBV3-1 (or the pseudogene TRBV3-2) and TRBJ2-7; D unresolved. CDR1 and CDR2 (germline): LGHDT, YNNKEL (reference sequence). Trimming left V 1 base short and J 6 bases short, with 4 bases between. The CDR3 is 11 amino acids. The CDR3 region has the DNA TGTGCCAGCAGCCAAGGTCGCGAGCAGTACTTC. It encodes CASSQGREQYF.

The chain has TRBV27 and TRBJ1-5; D is unclear. This CDR3 is 14 amino acids long. V gave up 3 bases and J gave up 1 base, with 7 bases separating them. The germline V gene has CDR1 MNHEY and CDR2 SMNVEV (reference sequence). The CDR3, as DNA: TGTGCCAGCAGTTTCGGTAGAAGCAATCAGCCCCAGCATTTT. It yields the protein CASSFGRSNQPQHF.

This clone was recorded once. The chain carries TRBV19 and TRBJ2-7, with 11 bases identical to TRBD2. Germline V gene sequence: CDR1 LNHDA, CDR2 SQIVND (reference sequence). This CDR3 comprises 13 residues. V lost 9 bases, J lost 3 bases, and 4 bases stayed unmatched. The CDR3 here is CASGSGRGYEQYF. Written as DNA, the CDR3 is TGTGCCAGCGGTAGCGGGAGGGGCTACGAGCAGTACTTC.

This chain links TRBV25-1 with TRBJ1-1, with D maybe TRBD1 (5 bases). From germline, CDR1 is MGHDK and CDR2 SYGVNS. The CDR3 is 16 residues long. V gave up 2 bases and J gave up 0 bases, with 13 bases separating them. CDR3 loop: CASSEAAGRVNTEAFF. In DNA form, the CDR3 reads TGTGCCAGCAGTGAAGCGGCAGGGAGGGTGAACACTGAAGCTTTCTTT.

This chain links TRBV28 with TRBJ1-4; possible D gene TRBD1, 5 bases. Trimming removed 5 bases at V and 6 bases at J, with 16 bases between. CDR3 length: 15 residues. Germline CDR1 is MDHEN and CDR2 is SYDVKM. The CDR3 sequence: CASSGPLGRDEKLFF. In DNA form, the CDR3 reads TGTGCCAGCAGTGGGCCATTGGGGCGCGATGAAAAACTGTTTTTT.

The rearrangement uses TRBV19 and TRBJ2-3; 9 nucleotides line up with TRBD2. The V segment lost 4 bases and the J segment 2 bases; nucleotides outside the gene matches: 4. Germline values: CDR1 LNHDA, CDR2 SQIVND (reference sequence). CDR3 length: 15 residues. The CDR3 loop reads CASSTSGDYTDTQYF. In nucleotides, the CDR3 is TGTGCCAGTAGTACTAGCGGGGACTACACAGATACGCAGTATTTT.

The genes are TRBV7-9 and TRBJ1-6; 11 bases are a match to TRBD1. V lost 6 bases to trimming and J lost 9 bases; unmatched junction nucleotides: 4. The CDR3 totals 14 residues. The V gene's germline CDR1 is SEHNR and CDR2 FQNEAQ (reference sequence). CDR3 nucleotides: TGTGCCAGCAGTATGGGGACAGGGGGTTCACCCCTCCACTTT. Residues: CASSMGTGGSPLHF.

The chain uses TRBV19 and TRBJ2-2, with 7 bases fitting TRBD2. This CDR3 has 16 amino acids. Trimming at V came to 6 bases and at J to 0 bases, leaving 7 bases not matched to a gene. Looked up from germline, CDR1 is LNHDA and CDR2 is SQIVND (reference sequence). CDR3 loop: CASSRIAGANTGELFF. The CDR3 nucleotides are TGTGCCAGTAGCAGGATAGCGGGTGCGAACACCGGGGAGCTGTTTTTT.

The chain recombines TRBV5-5 with TRBJ2-3; D possibly corresponds to TRBD2 (7 bases). The germline CDR1 and CDR2 sequences are SGHKS and YYEKEE (reference sequence). The CDR3 consists of 19 residues. Trimming cost V 4 bases and J 0 bases, with 24 bases left between them. The CDR3 DNA reads TGTGCCAGCAGCCATCTAGGGGGACGCGGGAGTATTAGCACAGATACGCAGTATTTT. It yields the protein CASSHLGGRGSISTDTQYF.

The rearrangement links TRBV19 to TRBJ1-2; no reliable D call. The CDR3 has 15 residues. With 4 bases removed from V and 8 bases from J, the gap between germline ends came to 20 bases. Per germline, CDR1 LNHDA and CDR2 SQIVND (reference sequence). The CDR3 DNA reads as TGTGCCAGTAGTACCGGTTACAGCCGCTTTCAAGGCTACACCTTC. The encoded protein is CASSTGYSRFQGYTF. The entire variable domain, with the rest obtained from reference TRBV19 and TRBJ1-2, is as follows: DGGITQSPKYLFRKEGQNVTLSCEQNLNHDAMYWYRQDPGQGLRLIYYSQIVNDFQKGDIAEGYSVSREKKESFPLTVTSAQKNPTAFYLCASSTGYSRFQGYTFGSGTRLTVV.